This T cell receptor (beta chain) was recovered during a study of cytomegalovirus exposure and HLA in healthy donors. This CDR3 has 17 residues. Germline CDR1 and CDR2: SGHRS and YFSETQ. Trimming removed 3 bases from V and 1 base from J, with 20 bases in between. The study ran its PCR with 60 Vbeta and 13 Jbeta primers. Here immunoSEQ multiplex PCR was the method, and the copy in TCRdb shows in-frame clones only, minus some. The sample carries 210,000 or so clones, 75% to 90% recorded once. On this clone itself: Its antigen is unknown.

Study-wide findings and caveats: An analysis that came later showed most CMV-associated TCR beta chains appearing HLA-restricted. A few V segments could not be told apart, such as TRBV6-2 and TRBV6-3, and were left out. Using a false discovery rate of 0.05, a later analysis showed that 15,000 to 20,000 TCR beta sequences were associated with HLA alleles.

This receptor was taken from a man aged 30 to 39 in good health and CMV-seronegative. The rearrangement links TRBV5-1 to TRBJ2-7, with D possibly being TRBD2 (7 bases). Specimen: PBMCs. CDR3 bases: TGCGCCAGCAGCTCGCCATCACAGGGAGGGAGTTCCTACGAGCAGTACTTC. This gives the protein CASSSPSQGGSSYEQYF.